A single sample gave rise to the 18 T cell receptor beta chains below, sequenced in a study of response to subunit inactivated influenza vaccine (dated by TCRdb to 2016 to 2019). The library was generated by RT-PCR. TCRdb records Illumina HiSeq 2500 as the sequencer. TCRdb reanalyzed the raw reads on its own, using fastp at Q25 for trimming and MiXCR for clone calling, and kept in-frame beta chains. Every CDR3 protein is listed once, alongside the most common genes and DNA of its rows. The sample table contains about 780,000 distinct CDR3 sequences; only one count was recorded for around 18% of them. The ten top clones hold approximately 10% of the sample. The sample consisted of PBMCs from blood, taken roughly 5 days after vaccination. The receptors stem from a man aged 50-59 years who received an inactivated influenza vaccine. Donor details come from another sample of the same person, matched by shared clones.

The J gene is TRBJ2-3, the V gene TRBV4-3, with a weak D call TRBD2 (5 bases). The ends were cut back, 2 bases at V and 1 base at J, with 10 bases in the middle. Germline V CDR1 and CDR2: LGHNA, YSLEER. The CDR3 has 15 amino acids. The CDR3 is CASSQSLAGTDTQYF. The CDR3 region has the DNA TGCGCCAGCAGCCAAAGTCTAGCAGGCACAGATACGCAGTATTTT.

Ten or more counts support this clonotype. The CDR3 here is CASSLDRSNTGELFF. For the CDR3, the DNA is TGCGCCAGCAGCTTGGACAGGAGTAACACCGGGGAGCTGTTTTTT. J is TRBJ2-2 and V is TRBV5-1; D might be TRBD1 (5 bases). CDR1 is SGHRS, CDR2 YFSETQ, per germline. Trimming shortened V by 0 bases and J by 2 bases, and 8 bases separated the two germline ends. This CDR3 comprises 15 residues.

The gene calls are TRBV20-1 and TRBJ1-1; 8 bases match TRBD1. The CDR3 is 14 amino acids. J was trimmed by 1 base and V by 8 bases; bases with no gene match: 9. The germline V gene has CDR1 DFQATT and CDR2 SNEGSKA (reference sequence). The CDR3 nucleotides read TGCAGTACAGGGGGGGAGCGAAGGAACACTGAAGCTTTCTTT. Translating it yields CSTGGERRNTEAFF.

This clonotype was seen repeatedly, ten times or more. The V gene is TRBV4-2, the J gene TRBJ2-1; 8 bases fit TRBD2. Germline values: CDR1 LGHNA, CDR2 YNFKEQ. The trim removed 0 bases at V and 5 bases at J, leaving 3 bases unmatched. The CDR3 covers 15 residues. CDR3 sequence: CASSQDFGGDNEQFF. CDR3 in DNA: TGTGCCAGCAGCCAAGATTTCGGGGGGGACAATGAGCAGTTCTTC.

The table lists this clonotype with many counts. The chain joins TRBV12-3 or TRBV12-4 to TRBJ1-2; no reliable D call. There are 12 residues in the CDR3. The V gene lost 6 bases and the J gene lost 4 bases, with 9 bases spanning the gap. CDR3 protein: CASSLSLYGYTF. The CDR3 bases are TGTGCCAGCAGCCTCAGTCTCTATGGCTACACCTTC.

In its sample, this clonotype was seen many times. The V and J genes are TRBV10-3 and TRBJ2-5; 12 positions agree with TRBD2. Trimming removed 10 bases from V and 8 bases from J; junction bases left unmatched: 11. CDR1 is ENHRY, CDR2 SYGVKD, per germline. This CDR3 has 14 amino acids. CDR3 in DNA: TGTGCCACCCGCGGACTAGCGGGACTGGGAACCCAGTACTTC. Amino acid sequence: CATRGLAGLGTQYF.

Only a few counts were recorded for this clonotype. The rearrangement joins TRBV20-1 to TRBJ2-5, with unresolved D. This CDR3 region has 13 residues. The germline CDR1 and CDR2 sequences are DFQATT and SNEGSKA (reference sequence). V lost 6 bases and J 3 bases, leaving 14 bases between the germline ends. CDR3 loop: CSATGALEETQYF. Written as DNA, the CDR3 is TGCAGTGCCACCGGCGCTTTGGAAGAGACCCAGTACTTC.

The sample holds a few counts of this clonotype. The junction departs from germline at one end; a sequencing error may be responsible. The chain links TRBV7-7 to TRBJ2-1; 7 bases agree with TRBD1. Germline V CDR1 and CDR2: SSHAT, FNYEAQ (reference sequence). The length of the CDR3 is 13 residues. Written as DNA, the CDR3 is TGTGCTAGCAGCCTAGGACTGGACAGGGAGCAGTTCTTC. Protein product: CASSLGLDREQFF.

This chain links TRBV7-2 with TRBJ1-1; tentatively, D is TRBD1 (5 bases). Trimming removed 3 bases at V and 8 bases at J, with 16 bases between. This CDR3 comprises 14 residues. Germline lookup yields CDR1 SGHTA and CDR2 FQGNSA. CDR3 in amino acids: CASSFGGWGWEAFF. The CDR3 region has the DNA TGTGCCAGCAGCTTTGGTGGGTGGGGCTGGGAAGCTTTCTTT.

This rearrangement joins TRBV4-3 to TRBJ2-5; 9 bases are shared with TRBD1. V shed 4 bases, J shed 5 bases, and the junction held 8 bases outside the gene matches. This CDR3 spans 15 amino acids. Germline lookup yields CDR1 LGHNA and CDR2 YSLEER. CDR3 in amino acids: CASSPGDRVGETQYF. CDR3 coding DNA: TGCGCCAGCAGCCCCGGGGACAGGGTCGGGGAGACCCAGTACTTC.

The rearrangement uses TRBV20-1 and TRBJ2-1; 7 bases fit TRBD1. The germline V gene encodes CDR1 DFQATT and CDR2 SNEGSKA (reference sequence). This CDR3 is built from 14 residues. V lost 3 bases, J lost 7 bases, and 9 bases stayed unmatched. The CDR3 DNA reads TGCAGTGCTAGCCGACAGGGTTCGGGGAATGAGCAGTTCTTC. Translating gives CSASRQGSGNEQFF.

The V and J genes are TRBV12-3 or TRBV12-4 and TRBJ2-3; 11 bases match TRBD2. The V segment lost 2 bases and the J segment 4 bases; nucleotides outside the gene matches: 2. This CDR3 is built from 15 residues. The CDR3 sequence: CASSLLLAGADTQYF. In nucleotides, the CDR3 is TGTGCCAGCAGTTTATTACTAGCGGGAGCAGATACGCAGTATTTT.

This chain connects TRBV6-1 to TRBJ2-1; tentatively, D is TRBD2 (7 bases). The germline V and J ends were trimmed by 6 bases and 4 bases, with 19 bases remaining between them. This CDR3 contains 16 residues. CDR1 and CDR2 from the germline V gene are MNHNS and SASEGT. The chain's CDR3 is CASSPTGSGVYNEQFF. CDR3 nucleotide sequence: TGTGCCAGCAGCCCCACAGGGAGCGGGGTTTACAATGAGCAGTTCTTC.

The chain combines TRBV20-1 with TRBJ2-2; 8 bases align to TRBD2. CDR3 length: 13 amino acids. In germline, CDR1 is DFQATT, CDR2 SNEGSKA (reference sequence). V dropped 2 bases and J dropped 6; count of bases not matched to a gene: 2. Written as DNA, the CDR3 is TGCAGTGCTAGACCGGGACTAGCCGGGGAGCTGTTTTTT. Translation: CSARPGLAGELFF.

V usage is TRBV4-3 and J usage is TRBJ2-2, with D maybe TRBD1 (5 bases). The germline V gene has CDR1 LGHNA and CDR2 YSLEER. The CDR3 sequence is 16 residues long. Deletions cut 2 bases from V and 0 bases from J, with 10 bases between. The CDR3 DNA is TGCGCCAGCAGCCAAACAGGATCCGCGAACACCGGGGAGCTGTTTTTT. Translation gives CASSQTGSANTGELFF.

In this sample, this clonotype turned up a few times. In DNA form, the CDR3 reads TGTGCCAGCAGCCTATCACAGGGGGCGCCCTACGAGCAGTACTTC. It specifies CASSLSQGAPYEQYF. The chain links TRBV7-9 to TRBJ2-7; 9 bases align to TRBD1. The CDR3 runs 15 residues. Germline V gene lookup returns CDR1 SEHNR and CDR2 FQNEAQ (reference sequence). V dropped 5 bases and J dropped 2; count of bases not matched to a gene: 7.

A single count supports this clonotype. The chain carries TRBV7-2 and TRBJ2-1; D may match TRBD1 or TRBD2 (5 bases each). With 0 bases removed from V and 4 bases from J, the gap between germline ends came to 16 bases. Germline V gene sequence: CDR1 SGHTA, CDR2 FQGNSA. The CDR3 is 17 amino acids. The CDR3, as DNA: TGTGCCAGCAGCTTAGCGGGCGGCGGGTACAGGTACAATGAGCAGTTCTTC. Encoded protein: CASSLAGGGYRYNEQFF.

The chain has TRBV28 and TRBJ2-3; a weak D match, TRBD2 (6 bases). Germline loops: CDR1 MDHEN, CDR2 SYDVKM. Trimming removed 3 bases from V and 2 bases from J, with 12 bases in between. The CDR3 spans 15 residues. CDR3 loop: CASSLWGELTDTQYF. Here the CDR3 DNA reads TGTGCCAGCAGTTTGTGGGGGGAGCTCACAGATACGCAGTATTTT.